This T cell receptor beta chain was identified during a study of blood T cell repertoires in COVID-19. Study-level information: The analysed material was cDNA or gDNA that came from T cells, B-cell-depleted T cells, or PBMCs.

Clones were read by immunoSEQ multiplex PCR, and TCRdb kept only the in-frame ones, dropping some. The data show about 270,000 clones, more than 75% seen once. Germline loops: CDR1 LGHNA, CDR2 YNFKEQ. The CDR3 is 20 residues long. J lost 1 base, V lost 2 bases, and 11 bases had no gene match. This clone is a singleton in its sample. The sample was peripheral blood. The rearrangement links TRBV4-2 to TRBJ2-3; 14 bases match TRBD2. The TCR originated in a man between 35 and 55 years old with active or convalescent COVID-19. CDR3 nucleotide sequence: TGTGCCAGCAGCCAACTAACCGGACTAGCGGGAGGTGGGGGCACAGATACGCAGTATTTT. Amino acid sequence: CASSQLTGLAGGGGTDTQYF.